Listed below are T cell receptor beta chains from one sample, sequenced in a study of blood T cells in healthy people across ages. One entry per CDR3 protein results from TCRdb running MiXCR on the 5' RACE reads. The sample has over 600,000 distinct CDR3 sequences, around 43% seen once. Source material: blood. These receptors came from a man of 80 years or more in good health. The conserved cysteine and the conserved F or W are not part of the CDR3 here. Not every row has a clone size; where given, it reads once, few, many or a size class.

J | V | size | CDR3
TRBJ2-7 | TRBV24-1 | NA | ATSGWIEQY
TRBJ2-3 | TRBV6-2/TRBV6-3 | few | ASSYGQRLALGDTQY
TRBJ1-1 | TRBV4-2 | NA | ASTPGNRVMNTEAF
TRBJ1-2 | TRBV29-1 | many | SVDGAKGYT
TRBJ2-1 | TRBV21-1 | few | ASSKAKGTGENNEQF
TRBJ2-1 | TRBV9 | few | ASSVDGLTYNEQF
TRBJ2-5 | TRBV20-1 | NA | SASLGAYNEQY
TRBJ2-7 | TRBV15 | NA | ATSRVRDRGIEQY
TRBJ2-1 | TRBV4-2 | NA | ASSQEGDSGGFEQF
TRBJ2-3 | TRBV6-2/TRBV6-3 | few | ASSWMDTQY
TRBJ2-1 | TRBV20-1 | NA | SAREDRGRSWQF
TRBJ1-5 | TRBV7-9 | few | ASTTGDSNQPQH
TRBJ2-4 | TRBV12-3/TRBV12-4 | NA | ASAGWYGKSIQY
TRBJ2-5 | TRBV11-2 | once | ASSFGLAGGPYQETQY
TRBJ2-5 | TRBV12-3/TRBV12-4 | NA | ASSVGQGGSQETQY
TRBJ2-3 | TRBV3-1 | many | ASSSGWTSHTQY
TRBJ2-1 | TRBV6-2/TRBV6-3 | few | ASSYGGGLYNEQF
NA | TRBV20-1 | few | SAPSSGTGAYEQY
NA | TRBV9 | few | ASSPRGRGETQY
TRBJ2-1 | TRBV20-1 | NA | SARWVGQRFEQF
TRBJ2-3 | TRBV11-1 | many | ASTLGLAGGGTDTQY
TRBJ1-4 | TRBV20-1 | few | SASRGQANEKLF
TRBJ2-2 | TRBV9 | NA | ASSEGTGGFTGELF
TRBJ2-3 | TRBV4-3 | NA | ASSHLPGTGGTDTQY
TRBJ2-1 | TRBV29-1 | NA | SVEEGVALQF
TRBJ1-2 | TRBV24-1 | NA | ATSDTRTGNGYT
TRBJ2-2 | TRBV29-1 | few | SVEVGNGELF